This TCR beta chain stems from a study of blood T cell repertoires in COVID-19. As for the study in general: PBMCs, B-cell-depleted T cells, or T cells provided the cDNA or gDNA that made up the material.

As originally analysed: Researchers report that nucleated cell counts were estimated from reference gene primer amplification. Repertoires were generated with immunoSEQ multiplex PCR, while TCRdb's copy carries only in-frame clones and drops some. The DNA gave D and trimming, while V, J and clone size come from that table. The sample consists of 200,000 to 300,000 clones, 80% to 95% of them appearing once. The CDR3 is 15 residues long. Looked up from germline, CDR1 is LGHDT and CDR2 is YNNKEL (reference sequence). V lost 4 bases and J lost 3; bases outside the gene matches: 7. Sample: peripheral blood. The clonotype originates from a person under 35 with COVID-19, enrolled during active disease. The V gene is TRBV3-1 (or the pseudogene TRBV3-2), the J gene TRBJ1-2; 8 nucleotides agree with TRBD1. The CDR3 spells CASSPETGVHYGYTF. The CDR3, as DNA: TGTGCCAGCAGCCCGGAGACAGGGGTTCACTATGGCTACACCTTC.